Sequencing of this T cell receptor beta chain was carried out in a study of long-term antiretroviral therapy in people with HIV (dated by TCRdb to between 2021 and 2024). For the study in its entirety: The earliest samples were collected approximately a decade before the 2015 WHO recommendation for immediate ART, a period when ART was typically delayed until CD4 counts fell. A retrospective serial study tested whether changes in peripheral blood TRB repertoire composition and diversity were associated with ART initiation and durable HIV suppression. From fewer than 35 adults with confirmed HIV infection, the cohort provided some 200 cryopreserved PBMC samples, gathered serially across a mean of about six years (range 1-12). About 35% of the 30 participants with HIV were female. No cross-contamination during QIAcube processing was seen in test extractions of a monoclonal T-cell line run alongside 33 polyclonal samples. Study-wide conclusions, independent of this receptor: Inferences about post-ART repertoire changes were limited because no data were available on ART adherence, viral resistance or therapy changes. HIV repertoires had narrower CDR3 length ranges than controls, and the network structure suggested an antigen-experienced repertoire that shifted only slightly toward naive after ART. ART initiation was associated with a significant increase in TRB diversity, but diversity stayed significantly below transplant donor controls even after long-term ART. Because cell numbers in pre-ART samples were limited, unsorted PBMC were profiled instead of sorted CD4+ and CD8+ T cells. Limited PBMC availability meant only the TCR beta chain was sequenced, without alpha chain pairing. The repertoire was dominated across all time points by expanded TRB clones identified before ART initiation, although this dominance was seen to fluctuate and to decrease in many PLHIV after ART. The samples span the years 2004 to 2017, and the ART regimens used may be less effective than current regimens.

The germline V gene (reference sequence) provides CDR1 SEHNR and CDR2 FQNEAQ. The CDR3 contains 14 residues, cysteine and phenylalanine counted. Only the CDR3 region is kept as DNA, spanning 42 bases read in frame from base 1. V is shortened by 2 bases, J by 1 base, and the region joining them spans 7 bases. On this clone itself: It has no known antigen specificity. Base qualities are not provided; no much larger clone lies one nucleotide away.

The immunoSEQ hsTCRB v3.0 assay was used at survey level resolution to sequence the TRB variable region. The target sequencing depth for TRB was about 40,000-50,000 T-cell genomes per sample. TRB libraries were pooled and sequenced on an Illumina MiSeq using a v3 150-cycle kit. Turning to the authors' computational methods: Analysis of repertoires was carried out in R inside a reproducible Nextflow workflow spanning QC, data transformation and analysis. Custom analyses were implemented in LymphoSeq2, an R package for AIRR-Seq data exploration. Several samples that yielded fewer than 5000 total TRB sequences were excluded, so that approximately 200 HIV repertoires were analyzed. Among the roughly 190 retained HIV repertoires, 55 to 65 were collected before ART initiation and approximately 130 after ART initiation. Each repertoire was downsampled to 5000 TRB nucleotide sequences, and summary statistics were averaged across 100 downsampling iterations. The analysis kept only TRB sequences whose CDR3 regions were at least seven amino acids long. Diversity was assessed using a clonality score derived from Shannon entropy and using the Gini coefficient. Repertoire networks linked the top 5000 CDR3 amino acid sequences whenever two sequences differed by an edit distance of one. For TRB CDR3 amino acid sequences, GLIPH2 was used to predict antigen specificity groups and MHC restriction. To flag known associations with CMV, EBV, HIV or tissue antigens, CDR3 amino acid sequences were compared against VDJdb and McPAS-TCR. Pre-ART, post-ART and control groups were compared with Wilcoxon signed-rank tests and Holm-Bonferroni correction. The source is immuneACCESS, and TCRdb retained only in-frame sequences with V and J called. Part of the clones is not carried over; for the studies checked, unresolved V genes explain less than half of this, and the remainder is unexplained. V and J calls and clone size are given by that table; D and trimming were obtained from the DNA. This sample has fewer than 35,000 clones in its table, and around 97% of those were observed once. The ten largest clones capture around 3.2% of the sample.

Participants were included only if at least one PBMC sample before ART initiation and at least two post-ART samples were available. All participants with HIV were treated in the United States of America. Before DNA extraction, cryopreserved samples containing about 0.95-10 million PBMC were thawed and washed. At the time of the earliest PBMC sample, participants with HIV were aged between about 23 and 54 years. PBMC samples from each participant spanned 1-4 timepoints before ART initiation and 2-8 timepoints after ART initiation, with a median of 7 samples. For every participant, serial HIV viral load, CD4+ T-cell count, ART history and demographic data were obtained. Genomic DNA was extracted from unsorted PBMC with a Qiagen kit on a QIAcube, processed in batches of 12 samples.

The chain was built from TRBV7-9 and TRBJ2-3, with the D gene not confidently named. The clonotype comes from a man aged 25-45 years with HIV. Here the sequenced sample was unsorted PBMCs, taken 6.9 years after starting antiretroviral therapy. The sequenced DNA is TGTGCCAGCAGCTTAAGTCTGGGCACAGATACGCAGTATTTT. Protein translation: CASSLSLGTDTQYF.